The next 16 T cell receptor beta chains were all read from a single sample in a study of shared clonotypes between healthy human individuals (dated by TCRdb to 2019 to 2021). Libraries came from the immunoSEQ multiplex PCR assay. The table comes from immuneACCESS by way of TCRdb, which keeps in-frame sequences with V and J called. Part of the clones is missing from these tables; in studies checked, under half for an unresolved V gene and the rest for unknown reasons. The sample table shows about 2,500,000 clones, and around nine tenths are seen once. Of the sample, roughly 0.14% falls within the top ten clones. The specimen was naive CD4+ T cells sorted from blood. The sample's cell subset or site label, in plain terms: CD45RA+ positively selected. The receptors originated from a man in his late teens or twenties in good health.

This clone has just a few counts. The V and J genes are TRBV18 and TRBJ2-4; no clear D. V was cut by 2 bases and J by 9 bases, with 14 bases left in between. CDR3 length equals 14 residues. The V gene's germline CDR1 is KGHSH and CDR2 LQKENI. The CDR3 reads CASSPISDPSIQYF. In DNA, the CDR3 is TGTGCCAGCTCACCAATTTCTGACCCCAGCATTCAGTACTTC.

The chain combines TRBV12-5 with TRBJ1-3; 7 bases are shared with TRBD1. The V gene end was trimmed by 1 base and the J gene end by 3 bases; junction bases not matched to a gene: 3. The CDR3 totals 15 residues. Germline V gene lookup returns CDR1 LGHNT and CDR2 FRNRAP. The CDR3 nucleotides are TGTGCTAGTGGTTTGGGACAGGGAAATGGAAACACCATATATTTT. Its translation: CASGLGQGNGNTIYF. Drawing the rest from reference TRBV12-5 and TRBJ1-3, the complete variable domain is DARVTQTPRHKVTEMGQEVTMRCQPILGHNTVFWYRQTMMQGLELLAYFRNRAPLDDSGMPKDRFSAEMPDATLATLKIQPSEPRDSAVYFCASGLGQGNGNTIYFGEGSWLTVV.

CDR3 coding DNA: TGTGCCAGCAGCTTGGGAGGGGAAGAGACCCAGTACTTC. Protein sequence: CASSLGGEETQYF. The chain links TRBV11-3 to TRBJ2-5; 7 positions agree with TRBD2. V was clipped by 3 bases and J by 3 bases; unmatched bases: 1. The CDR3 totals 13 residues. Germline CDR1 SGHNT, CDR2 YENEEA.

A remark on this clone: Distinct nucleotide sequences in the sample also encode this CDR3. This chain connects TRBV7-2 to TRBJ2-7, with 11 nucleotides matching TRBD2. The length of the CDR3 is 14 residues. With V trimmed by 5 bases and J by 3 bases, 3 bases remained unmatched. In germline, CDR1 is SGHTA, CDR2 FQGNSA. For the CDR3, the DNA is TGTGCCAGCAGCAGGGGACTAGCGGACTACGAGCAGTACTTC. As protein: CASSRGLADYEQYF.

This clone was detected a few times. The chain is built from TRBV15 and TRBJ1-1; TRBD1 is a possible D gene (5 bases). Germline values: CDR1 LNHNV, CDR2 YYDKDF (reference sequence). The germline V and J ends were trimmed by 4 bases and 6 bases, with 15 bases remaining between them. The CDR3 loop spans 14 amino acids. CDR3 region: CATSTRDRFAEAFF. CDR3 coding DNA: TGTGCCACCAGCACCCGAGACAGATTCGCTGAAGCTTTCTTT.

The V and J genes are TRBV2 and TRBJ2-3; perhaps TRBD1 as D (5 bases). Looked up from germline, CDR1 is SNHLY and CDR2 is FYNNEI. This CDR3 is built from 14 residues. The V gene lost 8 bases and the J gene lost 1 base, with 13 bases spanning the gap. Here the CDR3 DNA reads TGTGCCAGCGCAGGCAGGGTGGGCACAGATACGCAGTATTTT. Translated, it gives CASAGRVGTDTQYF. Variable domain in full (rest from reference TRBV2 and TRBJ2-3): EPEVTQTPSHQVTQMGQEVILRCVPISNHLYFYWYRQILGQKVEFLVSFYNNEISEKSEIFDDQFSVERPDGSNFTLKIRSTKLEDSAMYFCASAGRVGTDTQYFGPGTRLTVL.

The chain combines TRBV27 with TRBJ2-7, with D perhaps given as TRBD1 or TRBD2 (5 bases each). Trimming removed 2 bases at V and 5 bases at J, with 19 bases between. CDR3 length: 16 amino acids. Germline lookup yields CDR1 MNHEY and CDR2 SMNVEV (reference sequence). CDR3 region: CASSLRGEVAINEQYF. The CDR3 DNA follows: TGTGCCAGCAGTTTAAGGGGCGAGGTAGCGATAAACGAGCAGTACTTC.

The J gene is TRBJ2-2, the V gene TRBV9; D is uncertain. This CDR3 region has 14 residues. V was shortened by 2 bases and J by 2 bases, with 7 bases between the two germline ends. The germline gives CDR1 SGDLS, CDR2 YYNGEE. The CDR3 spells CASSVYTNTGELFF. The CDR3 DNA sequence: TGTGCCAGCAGCGTGTACACAAACACCGGGGAGCTGTTTTTT. The full variable domain, with the rest looked up from reference TRBV9 and TRBJ2-2, is DSGVTQTPKHLITATGQRVTLRCSPRSGDLSVYWYQQSLDQGLQFLIQYYNGEERAKGNILERFSAQQFPDLHSELNLSSLELGDSALYFCASSVYTNTGELFFGEGSRLTVL.

The rearrangement joins TRBV7-9 to TRBJ1-4, with 8 bases identical to TRBD1. The V gene end was trimmed by 5 bases and the J gene end by 7 bases; junction bases not matched to a gene: 9. The CDR3 is 15 amino acids. Germline V gene lookup returns CDR1 SEHNR and CDR2 FQNEAQ (reference sequence). The CDR3 protein is CASSPGQGAIEKLFF. The CDR3 nucleotides read TGTGCCAGCAGCCCTGGTCAGGGGGCGATTGAAAAACTGTTTTTT.

J is TRBJ2-7 and V is TRBV12-1; the table's D call, TRBD1, has no DNA check behind it. TRBV12-1 has pseudogene status. The CDR3 sequence is 13 residues long. The CDR3 DNA follows: TGTGCCAGCAGCTCAACAGGGGTCCACGAGCAGTACTTC. Translated, it gives CASSSTGVHEQYF.

The V gene is TRBV7-9, the J gene TRBJ2-7; D is unclear. The CDR3 is 14 amino acids. Between the trimmed V and J ends, which lost 1 base and 3 bases, there was a span of 10 bases. Germline values: CDR1 SEHNR, CDR2 FQNEAQ (reference sequence). The CDR3 DNA is TGTGCCAGCAGCTTAGGGGCAGAATACTACGAGCAGTACTTC. This sequence encodes CASSLGAEYYEQYF.

The chain combines TRBV19 with TRBJ2-5; 7 nucleotides line up with TRBD1. There are 15 residues in the CDR3. CDR1 and CDR2 (germline): LNHDA, SQIVND (reference sequence). Germline trimming cut 8 bases from V and 1 base from J; bases unmatched to any gene: 10. CDR3 region: CASSPGTVIQETQYF. CDR3 DNA: TGTGCCAGTTCTCCCGGGACAGTTATCCAAGAGACCCAGTACTTC.

J is TRBJ2-3 and V is TRBV18; 7 nucleotides line up with TRBD1. Trimming removed 0 bases from V and 2 bases from J; junction bases left unmatched: 5. This CDR3 spans 16 amino acids. CDR1 and CDR2 (germline): KGHSH, LQKENI. CDR3 bases: TGTGCCAGCTCACCACCTTCGGGACAGCACACAGATACGCAGTATTTT. It is translated as CASSPPSGQHTDTQYF. The full variable domain, with the rest looked up from reference TRBV18 and TRBJ2-3, is NAGVMQNPRHLVRRRGQEARLRCSPMKGHSHVYWYRQLPEEGLKFMVYLQKENIIDESGMPKERFSAEFPKEGPSILRIQQVVRGDSAAYFCASSPPSGQHTDTQYFGPGTRLTVL.

The chain joins TRBV30 to TRBJ2-5; D tentatively fits TRBD1 or TRBD2 (5 bases each). With 1 base removed from V and 5 bases from J, the gap between germline ends came to 11 bases. In germline, CDR1 is GTSNPN, CDR2 SVGIG (reference sequence). This CDR3 is 13 amino acids long. Here the CDR3 DNA reads TGTGCCTGGAGTGGAGGGTGGGGGGAGACCCAGTACTTC. It is translated as CAWSGGWGETQYF.

V is TRBV10-1 and J is TRBJ1-5; a possible D gene is TRBD1 (6 bases). Germline values: CDR1 WNHNN, CDR2 SYGVQD (reference sequence). The V and J ends lost 0 bases and 0 bases respectively, with 9 bases between them. This CDR3 region has 16 residues. CDR3 nucleotide sequence: TGCGCCAGCAGTGAGTCTGACAGGTATAGCAATCAGCCCCAGCATTTT. Its protein product is CASSESDRYSNQPQHF.

J is TRBJ2-2 and V is TRBV5-4, with no clear D. Germline V gene lookup returns CDR1 SGHNT and CDR2 YYREEE (reference sequence). Trimming cost V 3 bases and J 6 bases, with 15 bases left between them. CDR3 length: 15 amino acids. CDR3 in amino acids: CASSSRRALSGELFF. In DNA, the CDR3 is TGTGCCAGCAGCTCACGTCGGGCTTTGTCCGGGGAGCTGTTTTTT.